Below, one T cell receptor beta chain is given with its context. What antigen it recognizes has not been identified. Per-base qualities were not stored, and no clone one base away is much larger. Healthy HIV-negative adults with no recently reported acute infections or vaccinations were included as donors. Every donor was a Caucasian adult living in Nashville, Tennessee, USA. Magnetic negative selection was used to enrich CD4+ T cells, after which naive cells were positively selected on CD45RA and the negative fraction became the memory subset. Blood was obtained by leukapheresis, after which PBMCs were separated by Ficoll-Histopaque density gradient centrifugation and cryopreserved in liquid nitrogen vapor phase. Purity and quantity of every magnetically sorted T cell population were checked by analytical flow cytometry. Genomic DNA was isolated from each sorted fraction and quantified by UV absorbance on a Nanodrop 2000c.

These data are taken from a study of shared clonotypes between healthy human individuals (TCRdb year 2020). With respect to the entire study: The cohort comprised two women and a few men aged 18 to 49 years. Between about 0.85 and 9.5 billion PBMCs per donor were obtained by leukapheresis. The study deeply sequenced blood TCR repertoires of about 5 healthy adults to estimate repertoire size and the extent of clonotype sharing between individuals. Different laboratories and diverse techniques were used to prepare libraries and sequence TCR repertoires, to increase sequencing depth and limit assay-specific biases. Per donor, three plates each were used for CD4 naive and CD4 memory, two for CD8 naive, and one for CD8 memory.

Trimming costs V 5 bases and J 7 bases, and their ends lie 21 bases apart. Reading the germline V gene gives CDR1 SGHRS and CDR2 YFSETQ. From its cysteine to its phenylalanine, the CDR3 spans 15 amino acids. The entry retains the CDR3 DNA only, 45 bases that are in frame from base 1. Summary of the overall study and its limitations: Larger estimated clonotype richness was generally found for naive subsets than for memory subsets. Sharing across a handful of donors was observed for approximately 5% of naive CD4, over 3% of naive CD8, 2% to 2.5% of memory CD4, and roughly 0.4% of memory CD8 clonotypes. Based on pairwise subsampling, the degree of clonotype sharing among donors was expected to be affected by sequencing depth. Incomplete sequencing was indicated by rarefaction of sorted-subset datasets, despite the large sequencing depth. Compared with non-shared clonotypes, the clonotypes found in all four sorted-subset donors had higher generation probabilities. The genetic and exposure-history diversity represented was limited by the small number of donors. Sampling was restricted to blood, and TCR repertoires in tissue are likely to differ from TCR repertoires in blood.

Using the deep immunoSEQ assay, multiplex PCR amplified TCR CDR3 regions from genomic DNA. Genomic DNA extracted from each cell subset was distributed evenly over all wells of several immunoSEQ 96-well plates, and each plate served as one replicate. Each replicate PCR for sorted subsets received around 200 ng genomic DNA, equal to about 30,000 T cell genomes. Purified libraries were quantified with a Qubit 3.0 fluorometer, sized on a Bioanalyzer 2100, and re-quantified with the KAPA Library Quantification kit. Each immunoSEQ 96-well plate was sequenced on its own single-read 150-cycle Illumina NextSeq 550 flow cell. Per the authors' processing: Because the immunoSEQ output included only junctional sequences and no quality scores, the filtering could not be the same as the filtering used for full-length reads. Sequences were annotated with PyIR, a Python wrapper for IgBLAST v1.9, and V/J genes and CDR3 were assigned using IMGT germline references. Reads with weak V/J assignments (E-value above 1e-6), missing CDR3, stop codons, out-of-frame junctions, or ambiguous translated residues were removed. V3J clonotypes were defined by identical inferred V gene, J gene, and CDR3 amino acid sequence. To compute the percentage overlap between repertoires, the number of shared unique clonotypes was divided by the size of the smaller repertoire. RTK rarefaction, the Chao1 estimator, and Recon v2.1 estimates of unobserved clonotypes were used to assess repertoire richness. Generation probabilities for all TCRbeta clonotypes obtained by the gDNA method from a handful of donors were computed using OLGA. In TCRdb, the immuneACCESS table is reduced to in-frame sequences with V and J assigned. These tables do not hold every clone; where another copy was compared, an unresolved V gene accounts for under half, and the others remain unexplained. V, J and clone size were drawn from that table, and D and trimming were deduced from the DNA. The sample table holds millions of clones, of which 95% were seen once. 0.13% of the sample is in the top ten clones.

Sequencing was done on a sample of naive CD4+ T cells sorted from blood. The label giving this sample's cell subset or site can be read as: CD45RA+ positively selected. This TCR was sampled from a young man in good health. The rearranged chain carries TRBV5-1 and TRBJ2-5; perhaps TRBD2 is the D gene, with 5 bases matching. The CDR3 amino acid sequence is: CASSMAIGLGGTQYF. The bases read TGCGCCAGCAGTATGGCGATAGGGTTAGGAGGGACCCAGTACTTC.